Presented here are 18 T cell receptor beta chains from one specimen sequenced in a study of cytomegalovirus exposure and HLA in healthy donors (dated by TCRdb to about 2017). Library method: the immunoSEQ multiplex PCR assay. For the multiplex PCR, a mixture combining 60 forward primers for TCR Vbeta segments and 13 reverse primers for TCR Jbeta segments was used. TCRdb mirrors the immuneACCESS table, restricted to in-frame sequences. Some clones are absent from its copies; in checked studies, under half trace to an unresolved V gene, and the reason for the others is unknown. The sample profile shows fewer than 150,000 clones; nearly 80% of them were found once. The ten largest clones capture around 4.9% of the sample. Input material: PBMCs. The receptors stem from a male donor in good health and CMV-seronegative.

This clone was recorded a few times. V usage is TRBV7-7 and J usage is TRBJ2-5, with 10 bases fitting TRBD2. Trimming cost V 0 bases and J 2 bases; bases outside gene matches: 6. Germline values: CDR1 SSHAT, CDR2 FNYEAQ (reference sequence). The CDR3 contains 17 residues. The CDR3 spells CASSLAKRTSGQETQYF. The DNA for the CDR3 is TGTGCCAGCAGCTTAGCGAAGCGGACTAGCGGTCAAGAGACCCAGTACTTC.

The CDR3 loop reads CASSFAGSSYEQYF. The CDR3 DNA reads as TGTGCCAGCAGTTTTGCGGGAAGCTCCTACGAGCAGTACTTC. The chain uses TRBV28 and TRBJ2-7; a weak D match, TRBD2 (6 bases). Germline V gene sequence: CDR1 MDHEN, CDR2 SYDVKM. The ends were cut back, 3 bases at V and 0 bases at J, with 9 bases in the middle. This CDR3 comprises 14 residues.

The chain employs TRBV2 and TRBJ1-1; D is undetermined. V gave up 8 bases and J gave up 0 bases, with 16 bases separating them. This CDR3 is 15 amino acids long. CDR1 is SNHLY, CDR2 FYNNEI, per germline. The CDR3: CASARRLGVNTEAFF. The CDR3 DNA sequence: TGTGCCAGCGCTCGCAGGCTGGGAGTGAACACTGAAGCTTTCTTT. Supplemented by reference TRBV2 and TRBJ1-1, the full variable domain reads EPEVTQTPSHQVTQMGQEVILRCVPISNHLYFYWYRQILGQKVEFLVSFYNNEISEKSEIFDDQFSVERPDGSNFTLKIRSTKLEDSAMYFCASARRLGVNTEAFFGQGTRLTVV.

The V gene is TRBV5-6, the J gene TRBJ2-5; TRBD2 agrees at 8 bases. The V segment lost 5 bases and the J segment 5 bases; nucleotides outside the gene matches: 11. From germline, CDR1 is SGHDT and CDR2 YYEEEE. The CDR3 is made up of 15 amino acids. CDR3 sequence: CASRFAGGAWETQYF. CDR3 nucleotide sequence: TGTGCCAGCAGATTTGCCGGGGGGGCGTGGGAGACCCAGTACTTC.

This chain links TRBV7-3 with TRBJ2-1; the match to TRBD2 covers 8 bases. The CDR3 totals 15 residues. CDR1 is SGHTA and CDR2 is FQGTGA in the germline V gene. Unmatched junction bases numbered 3, after V lost 5 bases and J lost 0 bases. The CDR3: CASSPGGGSYNEQFF. CDR3 bases: TGTGCCAGCAGCCCCGGGGGGGGCTCCTACAATGAGCAGTTCTTC.

With respect to this clone: At one end the junction does not follow the germline gene, possibly because of a read error. The chain is built from TRBV14 and TRBJ1-1, with D possibly being TRBD1 (6 bases). The CDR3 extends over 20 amino acids. Germline V gene data show CDR1 as SGHDN and CDR2 as FVKESK. Here the CDR3 DNA reads TGTGCCAGCAGCCAGGACGTTTTTTCAGGGGCAAGGGATTGGAACATTGAAGCTTTCTTT. This translates into CASSQDVFSGARDWNIEAFF.

The chain combines TRBV2 with TRBJ2-7, with D perhaps TRBD2 (5 bases). Trimming stripped 6 bases from V and 0 bases from J, with 12 bases between. Germline loops: CDR1 SNHLY, CDR2 FYNNEI. The CDR3 is 14 residues long. Here the CDR3 reads CASRDSGNSYEQYF. The CDR3 coding sequence is TGTGCCAGCAGGGATTCGGGGAACTCCTACGAGCAGTACTTC.

This chain connects TRBV6-1 to TRBJ1-2; 8 bases line up with TRBD1. The CDR3 is 14 amino acids. V shed 1 base and J 10 bases; nucleotides not matched to a gene: 8. The germline V gene has CDR1 MNHNS and CDR2 SASEGT. CDR3 residues: CASSEEGTGSDYTF. The CDR3 DNA reads TGTGCCAGCAGTGAAGAAGGGACAGGCAGCGACTACACCTTC.

This clone was detected only once. The chain is built from TRBV18 and TRBJ2-6; D is uncertain. The germline gives CDR1 KGHSH, CDR2 LQKENI. Trimming took off 2 bases at V and 0 bases at J, with 5 bases between the two ends. This CDR3 is 15 amino acids long. The CDR3 sequence: CASSPSVSGANVLTF. CDR3 bases: TGTGCCAGCTCACCATCGGTCTCTGGGGCCAACGTCCTGACTTTC.

The rearrangement joins TRBV4-2 to TRBJ2-3; 10 bases match TRBD2. V gave up 3 bases and J gave up 6 bases; unmatched junction bases: 3. CDR1 is LGHNA, CDR2 YNFKEQ, per germline. This CDR3 contains 14 residues. CDR3 bases: TGTGCCAGCAGCCAGGGACTAGCGAGTGATACGCAGTATTTT. Amino acid sequence: CASSQGLASDTQYF.

The V gene is TRBV28, the J gene TRBJ1-3; the D is unclear. Germline CDR1 reads MDHEN; CDR2 reads SYDVKM. The V gene lost 7 bases and the J gene lost 0 bases, with 7 bases spanning the gap. There are 13 residues in the CDR3. The DNA for the CDR3 is TGTGCCAGCACCACACCCTCTGGAAACACCATATATTTT. Protein product: CASTTPSGNTIYF.

The chain carries TRBV19 and TRBJ1-2; D gene ambiguous. V was shortened by 3 bases and J by 8 bases, with 13 bases between the two germline ends. CDR3 length equals 13 residues. Germline CDR1 and CDR2: LNHDA and SQIVND (reference sequence). The CDR3 DNA is TGTGCCAGTAGTATGCTGGGCAGTCGGGGCTACACCTTC. This codes for CASSMLGSRGYTF.

This sequence joins TRBV7-9 and TRBJ1-1; D is unclear. V was trimmed by 4 bases and J by 4 bases, leaving 10 bases between them. In germline, CDR1 is SEHNR, CDR2 FQNEAQ (reference sequence). CDR3 length: 13 residues. CDR3 protein: CASSSIGGTEAFF. In DNA, the CDR3 is TGTGCCAGCAGCTCTATAGGCGGCACTGAAGCTTTCTTT.

As concerns this clone: Distinct nucleotide sequences in the sample also encode this CDR3. The rearrangement links TRBV5-1 to TRBJ2-7; D perhaps matches TRBD1 (5 bases). Deletions cut 0 bases from V and 0 bases from J, with 7 bases between. The germline CDR1 and CDR2 sequences are SGHRS and YFSETQ. The CDR3 consists of 14 residues. The CDR3 bases are TGCGCCAGCAGCTTGGGGGGCGACTCCTACGAGCAGTACTTC. Its translation is CASSLGGDSYEQYF.

This chain connects TRBV7-7 to TRBJ1-6, with a possible D match to TRBD1 (5 bases). This CDR3 comprises 10 residues. V lost 9 bases and J 10 bases, leaving 7 bases between the germline ends. Looked up from germline, CDR1 is SSHAT and CDR2 is FNYEAQ (reference sequence). The DNA for the CDR3 is TGTGCCAGGGGGGGGTCACCCCTCCACTTT. Translation: CARGGSPLHF.

This sequence joins TRBV15 and TRBJ1-1; possible D gene TRBD1, 6 bases. The CDR3 has 14 residues. Germline V gene lookup returns CDR1 LNHNV and CDR2 YYDKDF (reference sequence). V dropped 1 base and J dropped 3 bases, with 9 bases sitting between them. The CDR3 protein is CATSRVRTDTEAFF. The CDR3, as DNA: TGTGCCACCAGCAGAGTACGGACAGACACTGAAGCTTTCTTT.

The rearrangement links TRBV7-2 to TRBJ1-3; D is perhaps TRBD1 (5 bases). The CDR3 length is 16 residues. V lost 3 bases to trimming and J lost 2 bases, with 14 bases between them. Germline values: CDR1 SGHTA, CDR2 FQGNSA. CDR3 protein: CASSFTGQGAGNTIYF. The CDR3 region has the DNA TGTGCCAGCAGCTTTACGGGCCAGGGTGCTGGAAACACCATATATTTT.

This chain links TRBV2 with TRBJ1-2; D gene uncertain. There are 14 residues in the CDR3. CDR1 SNHLY and CDR2 FYNNEI come from the germline V gene. The V end lost 6 bases, the J end lost 0 bases, and 11 bases lay between the germline ends. This CDR3 reads CASSPGQTNYGYTF. The CDR3 nucleotides read TGTGCCAGCAGCCCTGGGCAAACTAACTATGGCTACACCTTC.